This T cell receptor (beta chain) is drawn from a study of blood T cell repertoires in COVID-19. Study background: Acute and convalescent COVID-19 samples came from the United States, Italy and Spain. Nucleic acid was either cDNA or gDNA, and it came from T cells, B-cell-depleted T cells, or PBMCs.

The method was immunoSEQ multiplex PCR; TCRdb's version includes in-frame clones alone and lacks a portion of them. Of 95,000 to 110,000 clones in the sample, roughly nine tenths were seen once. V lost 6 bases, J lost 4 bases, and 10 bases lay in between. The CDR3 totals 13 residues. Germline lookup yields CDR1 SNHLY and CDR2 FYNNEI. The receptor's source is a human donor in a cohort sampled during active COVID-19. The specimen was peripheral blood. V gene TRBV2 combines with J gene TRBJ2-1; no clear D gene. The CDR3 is CASSVSVYNEQFF. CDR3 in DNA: TGTGCCAGCAGCGTGAGTGTATACAATGAGCAGTTCTTC.